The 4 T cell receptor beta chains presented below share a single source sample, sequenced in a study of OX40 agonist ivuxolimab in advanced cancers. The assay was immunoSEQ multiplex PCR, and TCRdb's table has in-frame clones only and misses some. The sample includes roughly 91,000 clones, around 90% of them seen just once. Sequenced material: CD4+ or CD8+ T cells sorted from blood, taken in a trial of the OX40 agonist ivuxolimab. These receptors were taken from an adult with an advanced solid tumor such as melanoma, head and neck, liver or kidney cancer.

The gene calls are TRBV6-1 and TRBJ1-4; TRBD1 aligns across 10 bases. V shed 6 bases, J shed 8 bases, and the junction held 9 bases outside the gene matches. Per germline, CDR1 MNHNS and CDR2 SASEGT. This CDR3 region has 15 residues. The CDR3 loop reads CASRPSGTGVEKLFF. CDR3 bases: TGTGCCAGCAGACCCTCCGGGACAGGGGTGGAAAAACTGTTTTTT.

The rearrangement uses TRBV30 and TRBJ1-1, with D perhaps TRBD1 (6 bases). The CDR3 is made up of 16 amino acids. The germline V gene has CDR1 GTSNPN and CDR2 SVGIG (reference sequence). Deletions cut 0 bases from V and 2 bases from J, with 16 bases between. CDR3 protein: CAWSVLPIGGNTEAFF. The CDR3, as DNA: TGTGCCTGGAGTGTACTCCCTATAGGGGGTAACACTGAAGCTTTCTTT. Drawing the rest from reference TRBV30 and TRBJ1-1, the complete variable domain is SQTIHQWPATLVQPVGSPLSLECTVEGTSNPNLYWYRQAAGRGLQLLFYSVGIGQISSEVPQNLSASRPQDRQFILSSKKLLLSDSGFYLCAWSVLPIGGNTEAFFGQGTRLTVV.

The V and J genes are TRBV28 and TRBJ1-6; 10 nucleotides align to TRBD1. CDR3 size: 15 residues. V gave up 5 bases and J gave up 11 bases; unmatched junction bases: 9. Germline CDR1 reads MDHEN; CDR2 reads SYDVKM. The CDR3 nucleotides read TGTGCCAGCAGTCCCCGTGGACAGGGGGAACCACCCCTCCACTTT. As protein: CASSPRGQGEPPLHF.

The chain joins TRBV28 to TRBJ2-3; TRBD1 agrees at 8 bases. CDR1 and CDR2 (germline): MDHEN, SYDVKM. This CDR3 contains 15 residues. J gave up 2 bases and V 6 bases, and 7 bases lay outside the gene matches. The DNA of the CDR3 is TGTGCCAGCAGACCTGGACAGGGCTTCACAGATACGCAGTATTTT. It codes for CASRPGQGFTDTQYF.